The 10 T cell receptor beta chains given below trace back to one sample, sequenced in a study of early T cells in non-severe SARS-CoV-2 infection. MiXCR was run by TCRdb on the 5' RACE reads, yielding one entry per CDR3 protein. The repertoire holds tens of thousands of distinct CDR3 sequences, about 10% seen once, with over 5% in the top ten. Sequenced: whole blood. The receptors were sampled from an adult who was a healthcare worker with PCR-confirmed SARS-CoV-2 infection or an uninfected control (not recorded which).

This clonotype was detected ten times or more. This chain uses TRBV7-9 with TRBJ1-1; D possibly corresponds to TRBD1 (6 bases). V gave up 2 bases and J gave up 3 bases, with 10 bases separating them. The CDR3 extends over 14 amino acids. The germline V gene encodes CDR1 SEHNR and CDR2 FQNEAQ (reference sequence). The CDR3: CASSLKSGDTEAFF. The DNA of the CDR3 is TGTGCCAGCAGCTTAAAGTCAGGGGACACTGAAGCTTTCTTT.

This clonotype has more than one count but fewer than ten. The rearrangement joins TRBV20-1 to TRBJ2-1; D is perhaps TRBD2 (6 bases). CDR1 and CDR2 from the germline V gene are DFQATT and SNEGSKA (reference sequence). Trimming cost V 2 bases and J 6 bases, with 26 bases left between them. This CDR3 comprises 18 residues. As DNA, the CDR3 is TGCAGTGCTAGAAGCCCCCTGGGGAGCGGGCAACGGGGCAATGAGCAGTTCTTC. It specifies CSARSPLGSGQRGNEQFF.

The V and J genes are TRBV7-9 and TRBJ2-1; D is perhaps TRBD2 (6 bases). Trimming stripped 4 bases from V and 15 bases from J, with 16 bases between. CDR1 and CDR2 from the germline V gene are SEHNR and FQNEAQ (reference sequence). The CDR3 length is 12 residues. The CDR3 region has the DNA TGTGCCAGCAGCTCGACGAGCGGGCCGTGGTTCTTC. Protein product: CASSSTSGPWFF.

The chain combines TRBV3-1 with TRBJ1-2; D gene unclear. Per germline, CDR1 LGHDT and CDR2 YNNKEL (reference sequence). V lost 1 base and J 4 bases, leaving 7 bases between the germline ends. The CDR3 loop spans 13 amino acids. The CDR3 DNA follows: TGTGCCAGCAGCCAAGGGGCAGCCTATGGCTACACCTTC. Protein: CASSQGAAYGYTF.

The V call is TRBV7-9, the J call TRBJ2-1; 12 nucleotides align to TRBD2. V shed 5 bases and J 0 bases; nucleotides not matched to a gene: 14. CDR1 SEHNR and CDR2 FQNEAQ come from the germline V gene (reference sequence). CDR3 size: 20 residues. The DNA for the CDR3 is TGTGCCAGCAGCCGATCGGGACTAGCGGGCTTTCCGAGCTCCTACAATGAGCAGTTCTTC. The encoded protein is CASSRSGLAGFPSSYNEQFF. Based on the CDR3 plus reference TRBV7-9 and TRBJ2-1, the full variable domain is DTGVSQNPRHKITKRGQNVTFRCDPISEHNRLYWYRQTLGQGPEFLTYFQNEAQLEKSRLLSDRFSAERPKGSFSTLEIQRTEQGDSAMYLCASSRSGLAGFPSSYNEQFFGPGTRLTVL.

At least ten counts were recorded for this clonotype. The chain couples TRBV6-5 to TRBJ1-6; the D gene is possibly TRBD1 (5 bases). Between the trimmed V and J ends, which lost 0 bases and 5 bases, there was a span of 20 bases. CDR3 length equals 19 residues. From germline, CDR1 is MNHEY and CDR2 SVGAGI. The CDR3 reads CASSYSLGRGDLNNSPLHF. The DNA for the CDR3 is TGTGCCAGCAGTTACTCGTTAGGTCGAGGGGATCTCAATAATTCACCCCTCCACTTT.

The sample holds many counts of this clonotype. The genes are TRBV5-6 and TRBJ2-3; D ambiguous. The CDR3 covers 15 residues. Per germline, CDR1 SGHDT and CDR2 YYEEEE. V was cut by 3 bases and J by 2 bases, with 13 bases left in between. The CDR3 coding sequence is TGTGCCAGCAGCTCTGGAATCGCAATCACAGATACGCAGTATTTT. This sequence encodes CASSSGIAITDTQYF.

The V and J genes are TRBV7-2 and TRBJ2-7, with D unresolved. The CDR3 contains 13 residues. V lost 2 bases, J lost 7 bases, and 12 bases lay in between. Germline V gene data show CDR1 as SGHTA and CDR2 as FQGNSA. The CDR3: CASSLKPKSEQYF. The CDR3 bases are TGTGCCAGCAGCTTAAAACCAAAATCTGAGCAGTACTTC.

This clonotype was seen more than once but under ten times. The chain recombines TRBV10-3 with TRBJ2-7; the D gene is possibly TRBD2 (6 bases). CDR3 length: 16 amino acids. The V gene lost 2 bases and the J gene lost 5 bases, with 19 bases spanning the gap. CDR1 and CDR2 (germline): ENHRY, SYGVKD. CDR3 in DNA: TGTGCCATCAGTGAGAGTAGAGGGAGACTAGTGGACGAGCAGTACTTC. This translates into CAISESRGRLVDEQYF.

This clonotype was counted many times. CDR3 bases: TGCGCCAGCAGCTTCCAGACAGGCTCCTACGAGCAGTACTTC. It encodes CASSFQTGSYEQYF. The rearrangement uses TRBV5-1 and TRBJ2-7; maybe TRBD1 (6 bases). V gave up 2 bases and J gave up 0 bases, with 9 bases separating them. This CDR3 region has 14 residues. Germline V gives CDR1 SGHRS, CDR2 YFSETQ.